These 9 T cell receptor beta chains share one sample of origin, sequenced in a study of T-cell reconstitution after alpha-beta-depleted transplantation in children. TCRbeta library preparation incorporated unique molecular identifiers. TCRdb itself ran the PCR reads through MiXCR, one entry per CDR3 protein. The top ten hold roughly 4.5% of the sample, which has about 360,000 distinct CDR3 sequences, less than 15% seen once. Sequenced material: PBMCs, taken from the stem cell graft. All receptors come from a human donor who donated a stem cell graft to a child with Fanconi anemia.

This clonotype was observed many times. The chain joins TRBV27 to TRBJ1-2, with 9 bases identical to TRBD1. The germline gives CDR1 MNHEY, CDR2 SMNVEV (reference sequence). The V segment lost 5 bases and the J segment 1 base; nucleotides outside the gene matches: 8. This CDR3 is built from 16 residues. Here the CDR3 reads CASSPWGDRVNYGYTF. The CDR3 DNA is TGTGCCAGCAGTCCTTGGGGGGACAGGGTTAACTATGGCTACACCTTC.

This clonotype was counted a few times. The V and J genes are TRBV12-3 or TRBV12-4 and TRBJ1-1; D call uncertain. V dropped 5 bases and J dropped 5 bases, with 18 bases sitting between them. The CDR3 sequence is 15 residues long. CDR3 region: CASSPTGKDDTEAFF. The CDR3 bases are TGTGCCAGCAGTCCCACGGGTAAAGACGATACTGAAGCTTTCTTT.

This clonotype came up many times. The gene calls are TRBV7-2 and TRBJ2-1, with 7 bases aligning to TRBD1. Trimming removed 6 bases from V and 5 bases from J; junction bases left unmatched: 4. Germline V gives CDR1 SGHTA, CDR2 FQGNSA. CDR3 size: 13 residues. This chain's CDR3 is CASRFTGDNEQFF. CDR3 bases: TGTGCCAGCAGATTTACAGGGGACAATGAGCAGTTCTTC. The entire variable domain, with the rest obtained from reference TRBV7-2 and TRBJ2-1, is as follows: GAGVSQSPSNKVTEKGKDVELRCDPISGHTALYWYRQSLGQGLEFLIYFQGNSAPDKSGLPSDRFSAERTGGSVSTLTIQRTQQEDSAVYLCASRFTGDNEQFFGPGTRLTVL.

Ten or more counts support this clonotype. J is TRBJ2-1 and V is TRBV5-8; perhaps D is TRBD1 or TRBD2 (5 bases each). Germline V lookup: CDR1 SGHTS, CDR2 YDEGEE. V dropped 6 bases and J dropped 4 bases, with 14 bases sitting between them. There are 14 residues in the CDR3. The CDR3 DNA sequence: TGTGCCAGCACCCCGGGACCGGCTTACAATGAGCAGTTCTTC. Protein: CASTPGPAYNEQFF.

This clonotype was seen only a few times. This rearrangement joins TRBV30 to TRBJ2-7; D possibly corresponds to TRBD1 (6 bases). This CDR3 contains 13 residues. The V gene's germline CDR1 is GTSNPN and CDR2 SVGIG (reference sequence). Trimming left V 3 bases short and J 2 bases short, with 11 bases between. CDR3 protein: CAWRGTPPYEQYF. DNA for the CDR3: TGTGCCTGGAGGGGGACACCGCCCTACGAGCAGTACTTC. The variable domain in full, completed from reference TRBV30 and TRBJ2-7, reads SQTIHQWPATLVQPVGSPLSLECTVEGTSNPNLYWYRQAAGRGLQLLFYSVGIGQISSEVPQNLSASRPQDRQFILSSKKLLLSDSGFYLCAWRGTPPYEQYFGPGTRLTVT.

This clonotype was detected only a few times. The CDR3 reads CASVPTGGLGEAFF. The CDR3 bases are TGTGCCAGCGTACCGACAGGGGGCCTGGGTGAAGCTTTCTTT. V and J are TRBV6-1 and TRBJ1-1; TRBD1 agrees at 10 bases. With 8 bases clipped from V and 7 bases from J, the junction kept 10 bases outside the gene matches. Per germline, CDR1 MNHNS and CDR2 SASEGT. The CDR3 is made up of 14 amino acids.

This clonotype has a count of ten or more. The rearrangement joins TRBV12-3 or TRBV12-4 to TRBJ2-5; 7 nucleotides match TRBD1. There are 12 residues in the CDR3. The V gene end was trimmed by 4 bases and the J gene end by 6 bases; junction bases not matched to a gene: 2. CDR3 coding DNA: TGTGCCAGCAGTTGGGACAGCAAGACCCAGTACTTC. Translation gives CASSWDSKTQYF.

V and J are TRBV7-2 and TRBJ2-5; D possibly corresponds to TRBD1 (5 bases). Germline lookup yields CDR1 SGHTA and CDR2 FQGNSA. This CDR3 comprises 15 residues. Between the trimmed V and J ends, which lost 1 base and 0 bases, there was a span of 9 bases. Here the CDR3 DNA reads TGTGCCAGCAGCTTAGGGGGCAGGTACCAAGAGACCCAGTACTTC. Its translation is CASSLGGRYQETQYF. Full variable domain (remainder filled in from reference TRBV7-2 and TRBJ2-5): GAGVSQSPSNKVTEKGKDVELRCDPISGHTALYWYRQSLGQGLEFLIYFQGNSAPDKSGLPSDRFSAERTGGSVSTLTIQRTQQEDSAVYLCASSLGGRYQETQYFGPGTRLLVL.

The chain recombines TRBV12-3 or TRBV12-4 with TRBJ2-5; the match to TRBD1 covers 7 bases. The ends lost 3 bases at V and 1 base at J; junction bases unmatched: 5. This CDR3 spans 15 amino acids. The CDR3: CASSLRGQTQETQYF. CDR3 nucleotide sequence: TGTGCCAGCAGTTTGAGGGGGCAGACCCAAGAGACCCAGTACTTC.